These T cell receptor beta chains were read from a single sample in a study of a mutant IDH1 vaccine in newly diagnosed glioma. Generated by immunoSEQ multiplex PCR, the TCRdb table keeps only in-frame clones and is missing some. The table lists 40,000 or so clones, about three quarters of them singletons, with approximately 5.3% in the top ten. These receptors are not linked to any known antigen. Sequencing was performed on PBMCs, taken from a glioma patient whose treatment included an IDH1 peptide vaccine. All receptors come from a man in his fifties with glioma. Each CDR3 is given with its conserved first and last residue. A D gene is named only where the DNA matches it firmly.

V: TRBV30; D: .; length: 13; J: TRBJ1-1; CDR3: CAWSVTANTEAFF; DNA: TGTGCCTGGAGTGTGACCGCGAACACTGAAGCTTTCTTT
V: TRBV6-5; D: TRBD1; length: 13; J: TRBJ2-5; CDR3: CASRGQGLETQYF; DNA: TGTGCCAGCAGGGGACAGGGGCTAGAGACCCAGTACTTC
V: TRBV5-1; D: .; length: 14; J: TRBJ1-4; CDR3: CASTLGGTDEKLFF; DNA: TGCGCCAGCACCCTGGGGGGAACTGATGAAAAACTGTTTTTT
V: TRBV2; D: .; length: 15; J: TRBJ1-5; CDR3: CASMSGLYSNQPQHF; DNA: TGTGCCAGCATGAGCGGGCTCTATAGCAATCAGCCCCAGCATTTT
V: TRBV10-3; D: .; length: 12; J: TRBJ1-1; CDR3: CAISGAGIEAFF; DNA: TGTGCCATCAGTGGCGCGGGTATCGAAGCTTTCTTT
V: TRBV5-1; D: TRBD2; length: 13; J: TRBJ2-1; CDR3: CASSRGLVNEQFF; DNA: TGCGCCAGCAGCAGGGGACTAGTTAATGAGCAGTTCTTC
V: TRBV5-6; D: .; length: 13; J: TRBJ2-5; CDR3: CASSQTGSETQYF; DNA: TGTGCCAGCAGTCAAACAGGGTCGGAGACCCAGTACTTC
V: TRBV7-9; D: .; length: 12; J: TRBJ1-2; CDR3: CASSLLQYGYTF; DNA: TGTGCCAGCAGCTTATTGCAGTATGGCTACACCTTC
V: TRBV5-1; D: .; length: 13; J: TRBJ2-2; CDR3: CASNSGVTGELFF; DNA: TGCGCCAGCAACTCAGGGGTCACCGGGGAGCTGTTTTTT
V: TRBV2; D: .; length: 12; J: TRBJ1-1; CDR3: CASKRGNTEAFF; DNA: TGTGCCTCCAAAAGGGGGAACACTGAAGCTTTCTTT
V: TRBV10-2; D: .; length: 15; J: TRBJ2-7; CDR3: CASSSGSEARGEQYF; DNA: TGCGCCAGCAGTTCAGGGTCCGAGGCCCGGGGCGAGCAGTACTTC
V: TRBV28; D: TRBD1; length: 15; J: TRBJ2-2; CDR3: CASIETGGNTGELFF; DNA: TGTGCCAGCATCGAGACAGGGGGCAACACCGGGGAGCTGTTTTTT
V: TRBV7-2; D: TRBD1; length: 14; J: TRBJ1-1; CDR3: CASSSRDRGTEAFF; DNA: TGTGCCAGCAGCTCCCGGGACAGGGGCACTGAAGCTTTCTTT